The rows below give T cell receptor beta chains drawn from one sample of a study of regulatory T cells in long-lasting Graves disease. In TCRdb, the multiplex PCR reads were re-called with MiXCR into one record per CDR3 protein. The table shows some 440,000 distinct CDR3 sequences, with around 21% occurring only once. This specimen consisted of peripheral blood mononuclear cells (PBMCs), obtained when the disease was refractory, from a patient treated with antithyroid drugs. All receptors come from a female donor with Graves disease. Both conserved end residues are part of each CDR3. Each record gives: clone size, D gene, V gene, J gene, CDR3 protein, CDR3 DNA. A D gene is named only where the DNA matches it firmly. A row's size may be missing; if present it is once, few, many or a size class.

abundance: many; d_gene: -; v_gene: TRBV2; j_gene: TRBJ2-7; CDR3aa: CASSGGGPYEQYF; CDR3nt: TGTGCCAGCAGTGGTGGCGGACCCTACGAGCAGTACTTC
abundance: few; d_gene: TRBD2; v_gene: TRBV9; j_gene: TRBJ2-7; CDR3aa: CASSVASGDYEQYF; CDR3nt: TGTGCCAGCAGCGTAGCTAGCGGAGACTACGAGCAGTACTTC
abundance: -; d_gene: -; v_gene: TRBV15; j_gene: TRBJ1-5; CDR3aa: CATSRERGGNQPQHF; CDR3nt: TGTGCCACCAGCAGAGAAAGGGGGGGGAATCAGCCCCAGCATTTT
abundance: -; d_gene: -; v_gene: TRBV29-1; j_gene: TRBJ2-5; CDR3aa: CGVEQGREQYF; CDR3nt: TGCGGCGTTGAACAGGGGAGGGAGCAGTACTTC
abundance: few; d_gene: TRBD2; v_gene: TRBV7-9; j_gene: TRBJ2-7; CDR3aa: CASRAGLAAEQYF; CDR3nt: TGTGCCAGCAGGGCCGGACTAGCGGCCGAGCAGTACTTC
abundance: many; d_gene: -; v_gene: TRBV28; j_gene: TRBJ2-7; CDR3aa: CASSPATLSSYEQYF; CDR3nt: TGTGCCAGCAGTCCCGCGACACTAAGCTCCTACGAGCAGTACTTC
abundance: -; d_gene: -; v_gene: TRBV7-6; j_gene: TRBJ2-5; CDR3aa: CASSWSGGQETQYF; CDR3nt: TGTGCCAGCAGCTGGTCCGGGGGCCAAGAGACCCAGTACTTC
abundance: -; d_gene: -; v_gene: TRBV19; j_gene: TRBJ1-1; CDR3aa: CASSIGGLEAFF; CDR3nt: TGTGCCAGTAGTATCGGCGGGCTTGAAGCTTTCTTT
abundance: few; d_gene: -; v_gene: TRBV4-1; j_gene: TRBJ1-5; CDR3aa: CASSQSPGQQPQHF; CDR3nt: TGCGCCAGCAGCCAATCACCGGGTCAACAGCCCCAGCATTTT
abundance: few; d_gene: -; v_gene: TRBV27; j_gene: TRBJ2-7; CDR3aa: CASSLPRGQIPYEQYF; CDR3nt: TGTGCCAGCAGTTTACCGCGGGGACAGATACCCTACGAGCAGTACTTC
abundance: -; d_gene: -; v_gene: TRBV20-1; j_gene: TRBJ2-7; CDR3aa: CSAVDSYDSYEQYF; CDR3nt: TGCAGTGCTGTGGACAGCTATGACTCCTACGAGCAGTACTTC
abundance: -; d_gene: -; v_gene: TRBV5-1; j_gene: TRBJ2-3; CDR3aa: CASSLAQRTDTQYF; CDR3nt: TGCGCCAGCAGCTTGGCGCAACGCACAGATACGCAGTATTTT
abundance: many; d_gene: -; v_gene: TRBV11-2; j_gene: TRBJ1-2; CDR3aa: CASSSQKGSDPNYGYTF; CDR3nt: TGTGCCAGCAGCTCCCAAAAAGGCAGTGATCCTAACTATGGCTACACCTTC
abundance: many; d_gene: -; v_gene: TRBV6-1; j_gene: TRBJ1-5; CDR3aa: CASSSEDNQPQHF; CDR3nt: TGTGCCAGCAGTAGTGAGGACAATCAGCCCCAGCATTTT
abundance: few; d_gene: TRBD1; v_gene: TRBV6-1; j_gene: TRBJ1-4; CDR3aa: CASSALRQGANEKLFF; CDR3nt: TGTGCCAGCAGTGCCCTTAGACAGGGCGCTAATGAAAAACTGTTTTTT
abundance: few; d_gene: -; v_gene: TRBV5-4; j_gene: TRBJ1-2; CDR3aa: CASSLAGTVGYTF; CDR3nt: TGTGCCAGCAGCTTGGCAGGGACCGTCGGCTACACCTTC
abundance: -; d_gene: TRBD1; v_gene: TRBV10-3; j_gene: TRBJ1-1; CDR3aa: CAISAGTQGQGNTEAFF; CDR3nt: TGTGCCATCAGTGCGGGGACCCAGGGACAGGGGAACACTGAAGCTTTCTTT
abundance: many; d_gene: -; v_gene: TRBV12-3/TRBV12-4; j_gene: TRBJ1-1; CDR3aa: CASSFKDSEAFF; CDR3nt: TGTGCCAGCAGTTTTAAGGATTCGGAAGCTTTCTTT
abundance: -; d_gene: TRBD2; v_gene: TRBV7-9; j_gene: TRBJ2-2; CDR3aa: CASSRGTSVTRTTTGELFF; CDR3nt: TGTGCCAGCAGCCGCGGGACTAGCGTAACTAGAACGACCACCGGGGAGCTGTTTTTT
abundance: many; d_gene: TRBD1; v_gene: TRBV2; j_gene: TRBJ1-1; CDR3aa: CARRQGFTEAFF; CDR3nt: TGTGCCAGAAGACAGGGGTTCACTGAAGCTTTCTTT
abundance: -; d_gene: TRBD1; v_gene: TRBV28; j_gene: TRBJ2-1; CDR3aa: CATKTAGQGWNEQFF; CDR3nt: TGTGCCACCAAGACCGCGGGACAGGGTTGGAATGAGCAGTTCTTC
abundance: many; d_gene: -; v_gene: TRBV6-1; j_gene: TRBJ2-7; CDR3aa: CATQASGYEQYF; CDR3nt: TGTGCCACCCAGGCCAGCGGCTACGAGCAGTACTTC
abundance: -; d_gene: -; v_gene: TRBV10-2; j_gene: TRBJ2-5; CDR3aa: CASSDGVLQETQYF; CDR3nt: TGCGCCAGCAGTGATGGGGTTTTACAAGAGACCCAGTACTTC
abundance: many; d_gene: -; v_gene: TRBV28; j_gene: TRBJ1-1; CDR3aa: CASSYLGVGGSEAFF; CDR3nt: TGTGCCAGCAGTTACCTCGGGGTGGGGGGCTCTGAAGCTTTCTTT
abundance: many; d_gene: -; v_gene: TRBV5-1; j_gene: TRBJ2-7; CDR3aa: CASSPDPAVSEQYF; CDR3nt: TGCGCCAGCAGCCCGGACCCAGCCGTGAGCGAGCAGTACTTC
abundance: few; d_gene: -; v_gene: TRBV4-1; j_gene: TRBJ2-7; CDR3aa: CASSQSSRTDSYEQYF; CDR3nt: TGCGCCAGCAGCCAGTCTTCCCGGACAGACTCCTACGAGCAGTACTTC
abundance: many; d_gene: TRBD2; v_gene: TRBV28; j_gene: TRBJ2-7; CDR3aa: CASSLREGYEQYF; CDR3nt: TGTGCCAGCAGTTTAAGGGAGGGTTACGAGCAGTACTTC
abundance: few; d_gene: -; v_gene: TRBV19; j_gene: TRBJ1-4; CDR3aa: CASSGTAATNEKLFF; CDR3nt: TGTGCCAGTAGTGGTACAGCTGCAACTAATGAAAAACTGTTTTTT
abundance: few; d_gene: TRBD1; v_gene: TRBV7-2; j_gene: TRBJ1-5; CDR3aa: CASSLGQGGSQPQHF; CDR3nt: TGTGCCAGCAGCTTAGGACAGGGTGGGAGTCAGCCCCAGCATTTT
abundance: many; d_gene: -; v_gene: TRBV20-1; j_gene: TRBJ1-2; CDR3aa: CSARDLGVYTF; CDR3nt: TGCAGTGCTAGAGATCTAGGGGTTTACACCTTC
abundance: few; d_gene: -; v_gene: TRBV6-5; j_gene: TRBJ2-7; CDR3aa: CASSYFYEQYF; CDR3nt: TGTGCCAGCAGTTACTTTTACGAGCAGTACTTC
abundance: -; d_gene: -; v_gene: TRBV5-1; j_gene: TRBJ2-3; CDR3aa: CASSLGDGGNTQYF; CDR3nt: TGCGCCAGCAGCTTGGGGGACGGTGGAAATACGCAGTATTTT
abundance: -; d_gene: -; v_gene: TRBV20-1; j_gene: TRBJ1-6; CDR3aa: CSALPPRGYNSPLHF; CDR3nt: TGCAGTGCCCTACCTCCCAGGGGTTATAATTCACCCCTCCACTTT
abundance: -; d_gene: TRBD2; v_gene: TRBV7-9; j_gene: TRBJ2-4; CDR3aa: CASSFGGVAKNIQYF; CDR3nt: TGTGCCAGCAGCTTCGGGGGGGTAGCCAAAAACATTCAGTACTTC
abundance: many; d_gene: TRBD1; v_gene: TRBV6-5; j_gene: TRBJ1-2; CDR3aa: CASSYYRDSPYGYTF; CDR3nt: TGTGCCAGCAGTTACTACCGGGACAGTCCCTATGGCTACACCTTC
abundance: many; d_gene: -; v_gene: TRBV7-8; j_gene: TRBJ1-5; CDR3aa: CASSPTGPSNQPQHF; CDR3nt: TGTGCCAGCAGCCCCACAGGGCCTAGCAATCAGCCCCAGCATTTT
abundance: many; d_gene: -; v_gene: TRBV6-2/TRBV6-3; j_gene: TRBJ2-2; CDR3aa: CASSSIPGVATGELFF; CDR3nt: TGTGCCAGCAGTTCCATTCCGGGAGTGGCCACCGGGGAGCTGTTTTTT
abundance: few; d_gene: -; v_gene: TRBV5-8; j_gene: TRBJ2-6; CDR3aa: CASRSPWGTGANVLTF; CDR3nt: TGTGCCAGCAGGAGCCCCTGGGGGACTGGGGCCAACGTCCTGACTTTC
abundance: few; d_gene: -; v_gene: TRBV2; j_gene: TRBJ1-3; CDR3aa: CASWDPSSGNTIYF; CDR3nt: TGTGCCAGCTGGGACCCGAGCTCTGGAAACACCATATATTTT
abundance: few; d_gene: -; v_gene: TRBV5-4; j_gene: TRBJ1-5; CDR3aa: CASSLGPKQPQHF; CDR3nt: TGTGCCAGCAGCTTGGGTCCGAAGCAGCCCCAGCATTTT
abundance: -; d_gene: -; v_gene: TRBV20-1; j_gene: TRBJ2-3; CDR3aa: CSARKTHFFTDTQYF; CDR3nt: TGCAGTGCTAGAAAAACACACTTTTTCACAGATACGCAGTATTTT
abundance: -; d_gene: TRBD1; v_gene: TRBV20-1; j_gene: TRBJ1-1; CDR3aa: CSASTGTGGLWAEAFF; CDR3nt: TGCAGTGCTAGTACCGGGACAGGGGGTTTGTGGGCTGAAGCTTTCTTT
abundance: many; d_gene: -; v_gene: TRBV24-1; j_gene: TRBJ1-5; CDR3aa: CATSSGQLNSNQPQHF; CDR3nt: TGTGCCACCAGTTCTGGACAGCTGAATAGCAATCAGCCCCAGCATTTT
abundance: many; d_gene: -; v_gene: TRBV20-1; j_gene: TRBJ2-5; CDR3aa: CSARAGQHFQETQYF; CDR3nt: TGCAGTGCTAGAGCCGGCCAGCACTTCCAAGAGACCCAGTACTTC
abundance: many; d_gene: -; v_gene: TRBV28; j_gene: TRBJ1-1; CDR3aa: CASSVTVKEYTEAFF; CDR3nt: TGTGCCAGCAGTGTGACCGTCAAGGAATACACTGAAGCTTTCTTT
abundance: few; d_gene: -; v_gene: TRBV20-1; j_gene: TRBJ1-2; CDR3aa: CSARDRDNYGYTF; CDR3nt: TGCAGTGCTAGAGACCGGGACAACTATGGCTACACCTTC
abundance: many; d_gene: -; v_gene: TRBV10-3; j_gene: TRBJ2-7; CDR3aa: CAIRHPSGEQYF; CDR3nt: TGTGCCATCAGGCATCCGTCGGGCGAGCAGTACTTC
abundance: -; d_gene: -; v_gene: TRBV10-3; j_gene: TRBJ2-7; CDR3aa: CAISTGGHEQYF; CDR3nt: TGTGCCATCAGCACAGGAGGCCACGAGCAGTACTTC
abundance: few; d_gene: -; v_gene: TRBV14; j_gene: TRBJ2-7; CDR3aa: CASSQMGGGYEQYF; CDR3nt: TGTGCCAGCAGCCAAATGGGTGGCGGGTACGAGCAGTACTTC
abundance: many; d_gene: -; v_gene: TRBV6-5; j_gene: TRBJ2-2; CDR3aa: CASSSLIPGELFF; CDR3nt: TGTGCCAGCAGTTCACTAATCCCCGGGGAGCTGTTTTTT
abundance: -; d_gene: -; v_gene: TRBV19; j_gene: TRBJ1-1; CDR3aa: CASTKRGRGYTEAFF; CDR3nt: TGTGCCAGCACGAAGAGGGGACGGGGATACACTGAAGCTTTCTTT
abundance: -; d_gene: -; v_gene: TRBV7-3; j_gene: TRBJ1-1; CDR3aa: CASSSSGSDTEAFF; CDR3nt: TGTGCCAGCAGCTCCAGTGGATCTGACACTGAAGCTTTCTTT